This TCR beta chain was captured by sequencing in a study of control samples from healthy donors and cancer patients (dated by TCRdb to between 2020 and 2021). Reading from cysteine to phenylalanine, the CDR3 counts 18 amino acids. Just CDR3 DNA is preserved here, 54 bases in frame from base 1. Relative to germline, V is missing 4 bases and J is missing 3 bases, with 14 bases of the junction outside any gene match. CDR1 LGHNA and CDR2 YNFKEQ were looked up in the germline V gene. This clone was recorded a few times. Its specific antigen is unknown. No base quality information exists; no much larger clone differs at one position. Preparation of the library involved the immunoSEQ multiplex PCR assay. TCRdb holds this immuneACCESS table with in-frame rearrangements only. Some clones are missing; in checked studies, unresolved V genes explain under half, and the rest has no known cause. Present in this sample are 100,000 to 150,000 clones, 75% to 95% of which were seen just once. The ten largest account for 2% to 2.5% of the sample.

The rearranged segments are TRBV4-2 and TRBJ1-5, with TRBD1 matching 8 junction bases. Sequencing input: blood. This receptor was obtained from a young man in good health. CDR3 reads: CASSPIRARTGPNQPQHF. Read as DNA, the sequence is TGTGCCAGCAGCCCTATCCGCGCCCGGACAGGGCCCAATCAGCCCCAGCATTTT.